This TCR beta chain emerged from a study of blood T cell repertoires in COVID-19. Per the study methods: Amplification of reference gene primers was used by the study to estimate nucleated cell counts. Some clones are missing from TCRdb's copy, which holds only in-frame ones; the method was immunoSEQ multiplex PCR. From that table come the V and J calls and clone size; the DNA was used to work out D and trimming. The profile covers 200,000 to 300,000 clones, with around 83% appearing a single time and 9.5% to 15% taken by the ten largest. The V end was cut by 1 base, the J end by 1 base, with 14 bases between. Germline V gene data show CDR1 as SGDLS and CDR2 as YYNGEE. The CDR3 runs to 16 residues.

Sequencing used peripheral blood. The V gene is TRBV9, the J gene TRBJ1-1, with D possibly matching TRBD1 (5 bases). This sequence was found in a woman in her sixties with active or convalescent COVID-19. The CDR3 loop is CASSVFPGGENTEAFF. The CDR3 DNA follows: TGTGCCAGCAGCGTATTTCCGGGGGGTGAGAACACTGAAGCTTTCTTT.